What follows is one TCR beta chain and its context. Its antigen is still unknown. These data come from a study of T-cell memory formation after mild COVID-19. Whole-study findings and limits: Clones contracting over day 15 to 85 were CD4/CD8 balanced, with later expanders leaning CD4+.

5'RACE with constant-segment primers yielded barcoded, UMI-tagged TCR alpha and TCR beta cDNA libraries. Via MiXCR, TCRdb re-called the 5' RACE reads, giving one row per CDR3 protein. The data hold about 290,000 distinct CDR3 sequences, with about a sixth observed a single time. CDR3 length equals 15 residues. CDR1 LGHNA and CDR2 YSLEER come from the germline V gene. After removal of 1 base from V and 2 bases from J, the junction contained 1 base not matched to a gene. The chain employs TRBV4-3 and TRBJ2-5; 10 positions match TRBD2. This sequence was found in a man between 18 and 35 years old who had mild COVID-19 (a few samples of this study predate the infection). Cell type and time point are not known. The sequenced sample was PBMCs or a T cell subset sorted from them (not recorded which). The CDR3 nucleotides read TGCGCCAGCAGCCAAGTAGCGGGGGGACAAGAGACCCAGTACTTC. Encoded protein: CASSQVAGGQETQYF.